These T cell receptor beta chains were read from a single sample in a study of vaccination and CD4 T cells after COVID-19. TCRdb ran MiXCR on the PCR reads and lists one entry per CDR3 protein. The sample shows about 15,000 distinct CDR3 sequences, 48% of them seen only once. No antigen has been assigned to these receptors. Sample: CD4+ T cells from blood, cultured in vitro, taken before SARS-CoV-2 vaccination. The receptors come from a human donor who had recovered from COVID-19. CDR3s include the opening cysteine and the closing phenylalanine or tryptophan.

TRBJ2-7	13	TRBV6-2/TRBV6-3	CASRRTSYYEQYF
TRBJ2-3	16	TRBV19	CASSMVGRQSTDTQYF
TRBJ2-7	11	TRBV5-6	CASSYRYEQYF
TRBJ2-2	14	TRBV7-6	CASSRSGSPGELFF
TRBJ2-1	15	TRBV6-5	CASSYRGNSYNEQFF
TRBJ2-5	11	TRBV2	CASSDSETQYF
TRBJ2-3	18	TRBV11-2	CASSLLGWGQGVKDTQYF
TRBJ1-1	13	TRBV19	CASSSDLGGRAFF
TRBJ2-3	12	TRBV12-3/TRBV12-4	CASSLSADTQYF
TRBJ2-5	14	TRBV2	CASSWDPSGETQYF
TRBJ2-7	14	TRBV5-4	CASSRRDKNYEQYF
TRBJ1-5	13	TRBV6-2/TRBV6-3	CASRSVGLQPQHF
TRBJ2-5	14	TRBV28	CASSSGQLQETQYF
TRBJ2-2	16	TRBV6-1	CASTLAQGRNTGELFF
TRBJ2-5	16	TRBV28	CASRGHSGLGQETQYF
TRBJ1-6	15	TRBV11-2	CASSRRTGRNSPLHF